These 20 T cell receptor beta chains originate from one sample sequenced in a study of cytomegalovirus exposure and HLA in healthy donors (dated by TCRdb to 2016 to 2017). To prepare the library, the immunoSEQ multiplex PCR assay was applied. The multiplex PCR relied on a mix of 60 forward primers for TCR Vbeta segments and 13 reverse primers for TCR Jbeta segments. The immuneACCESS repertoire file appears here via TCRdb, limited to in-frame rearrangements. These files lack a portion of the clones; in checked studies, under half of the deficit traces to unresolved V genes, and the cause of the others is not known. The sample table lists roughly 34,000 clones, roughly 80% of them with a count of one. The biggest ten clones account for 5% to 6.5% of the sample. Sequencing was done on a sample of PBMCs. These TCRs come from a male donor in good health and CMV-seronegative.

The chain employs TRBV4-1 and TRBJ2-3; weak D call: TRBD1 (5 bases). Trimming took 1 base from V and 4 from J, leaving 9 bases between them. CDR1 MGHRA and CDR2 YSYEKL come from the germline V gene. CDR3 length: 14 residues. CDR3 DNA: TGCGCCAGCAGCCAAGTCCCAGGGCCAGATACGCAGTATTTT. Amino acids: CASSQVPGPDTQYF.

The chain combines TRBV11-2 with TRBJ1-2; 7 bases map to TRBD1. This CDR3 has 15 residues. Per the germline V gene, CDR1 is SGHAT and CDR2 is FQNNGV. The V and J ends lost 5 bases and 2 bases, in that order; junction bases with no gene match: 8. The CDR3 DNA reads TGTGCCAGCAGCCGCCCAGAGACAGGGAACTATGGCTACACCTTC. Protein: CASSRPETGNYGYTF.

The chain combines TRBV5-1 with TRBJ2-3; TRBD1 matches at 8 bases. The CDR3 runs 17 residues. The germline V gene encodes CDR1 SGHRS and CDR2 YFSETQ. J gave up 2 bases and V 0 bases, and 8 bases lay outside the gene matches. CDR3: CASSLATDRAITDTQYF. The CDR3 DNA is TGCGCCAGCAGCTTGGCAACGGACAGGGCGATCACAGATACGCAGTATTTT.

V usage is TRBV2 and J usage is TRBJ1-1; D is ambiguous. CDR1 SNHLY and CDR2 FYNNEI come from the germline V gene. Between the trimmed V and J ends, which lost 4 bases and 11 bases, there was a span of 14 bases. The CDR3 length is 12 residues. The CDR3, as DNA: TGTGCCAGCAGTGGCCTTGAAGTGCAGGCTTTCTTT. Translated, it gives CASSGLEVQAFF.

CDR3 sequence reads: CSVGTSGYNEQFF. The CDR3 DNA is TGCAGCGTCGGGACTAGCGGCTACAATGAGCAGTTCTTC. The chain employs TRBV29-1 and TRBJ2-1; TRBD2 agrees at 11 bases. CDR1 is SQVTM, CDR2 ANQGSEA, per germline. The CDR3 has 13 amino acids. Trimming at V came to 6 bases and at J to 3 bases, leaving 1 base not matched to a gene.

The chain uses TRBV5-6 and TRBJ1-5, with 10 bases that match TRBD1. V dropped 2 bases and J dropped 11; count of bases not matched to a gene: 10. The CDR3 has 15 amino acids. CDR1 and CDR2 from the germline V gene are SGHDT and YYEEEE. The CDR3 spells CASSFLGQGTPAQHF. Written as DNA, the CDR3 is TGTGCCAGCAGCTTTCTGGGACAGGGGACCCCAGCCCAGCATTTT.

The CDR3 DNA reads TGTGCCAGCAGTTACGGAGGGCGGGAGCAGTACTTC. This gives the protein CASSYGGREQYF. V is TRBV6-5 and J is TRBJ2-7, with D possibly being TRBD2 (6 bases). The germline CDR1 and CDR2 sequences are MNHEY and SVGAGI. The CDR3 contains 12 residues. Trimming left V 2 bases short and J 7 bases short, with 9 bases between.

This clone appeared once. V gene TRBV28 combines with J gene TRBJ2-2; 13 bases are a match to TRBD2. The CDR3 length is 17 residues. The V and J ends lost 5 bases and 5 bases, in that order; junction bases with no gene match: 8. CDR1 is MDHEN, CDR2 SYDVKM, per germline. In nucleotides, the CDR3 is TGTGCCAGCAGTCGATTTGGACTAGCGGGAGAAACCGGGGAGCTGTTTTTT. This sequence encodes CASSRFGLAGETGELFF.

V gene TRBV7-8 combines with J gene TRBJ2-5, with TRBD2 identical over 7 bases. V gave up 4 bases and J gave up 3 bases; unmatched junction bases: 5. CDR3 length: 14 residues. Germline-derived CDR1 and CDR2 are SGHVS and FQNEAQ. Here the CDR3 DNA reads TGTGCCAGCAGCTGGGCGGCGGGAGAAGAGACCCAGTACTTC. Its translation: CASSWAAGEETQYF.

V and J are TRBV7-3 and TRBJ2-7, with 9 bases identical to TRBD2. Looked up from germline, CDR1 is SGHTA and CDR2 is FQGTGA. V was clipped by 0 bases and J by 6 bases; unmatched bases: 9. This CDR3 is built from 16 residues. CDR3 in amino acids: CASSLTAGGPRGEQYF. In nucleotides, the CDR3 is TGTGCCAGCAGCTTAACAGCGGGAGGCCCCCGGGGCGAGCAGTACTTC.

The rearrangement uses TRBV5-1 and TRBJ2-5, with 7 bases aligning to TRBD1. This CDR3 contains 17 residues. Losses at the gene ends were 2 bases for V and 5 bases for J; bases not matched to a gene: 15. Germline V gene lookup returns CDR1 SGHRS and CDR2 YFSETQ. The CDR3 loop reads CASSFSKTTGDRETQYF. CDR3 in DNA: TGCGCCAGCAGCTTCTCGAAAACTACAGGGGACCGGGAGACCCAGTACTTC.

J is TRBJ1-2 and V is TRBV18, with 7 bases lining up with TRBD1. Unmatched junction bases numbered 8, after V lost 4 bases and J lost 3 bases. Germline V gene sequence: CDR1 KGHSH, CDR2 LQKENI. This CDR3 region has 15 residues. CDR3: CASSLTGAMDYGYTF. For the CDR3, the DNA is TGTGCCAGCTCACTAACAGGGGCCATGGACTATGGCTACACCTTC.

The rearrangement uses TRBV13 and TRBJ2-5; D remains ambiguous. Trimming removed 5 bases at V and 5 bases at J, with 12 bases between. Germline CDR1 reads PRHDT; CDR2 reads FYEKMQ (reference sequence). The CDR3 contains 13 residues. The CDR3 bases are TGTGCCAGCAGCAGCAGCCTAGGCGAGACCCAGTACTTC. It translates to CASSSSLGETQYF.

V usage is TRBV13 and J usage is TRBJ1-2; tentatively, D is TRBD1 (5 bases). Germline V gene data show CDR1 as PRHDT and CDR2 as FYEKMQ (reference sequence). CDR3 length: 16 amino acids. V lost 4 bases and J 2 bases, leaving 17 bases between the germline ends. The CDR3 reads CASSSHWGELNYGYTF. CDR3 nucleotides: TGTGCCAGCAGCTCTCACTGGGGGGAGCTCAACTATGGCTACACCTTC.

This clone was counted a few times. The rearrangement joins TRBV11-3 to TRBJ2-2, with D unclear. The CDR3 consists of 12 residues. The V and J ends lost 5 bases and 1 base respectively, with 2 bases between them. Germline assignment: CDR1 SGHNT and CDR2 YENEEA. The CDR3 coding sequence is TGTGCCAGCAGCCAGAACACCGGGGAGCTGTTTTTT. Its translation: CASSQNTGELFF.

The rearrangement links TRBV5-4 to TRBJ1-2; tentative D call: TRBD1 (5 bases). The CDR3 extends over 14 amino acids. The germline V gene has CDR1 SGHNT and CDR2 YYREEE (reference sequence). Trimming took 3 bases from V and 2 from J, leaving 11 bases between them. The CDR3 region is CASSSRDLNYGYTF. The CDR3 nucleotides read TGTGCCAGCAGCTCCCGGGACTTAAACTATGGCTACACCTTC. Full variable domain (outside the CDR3, taken from reference TRBV5-4 and TRBJ1-2): ETGVTQSPTHLIKTRGQQVTLRCSSQSGHNTVSWYQQALGQGPQFIFQYYREEENGRGNFPPRFSGLQFPNYSSELNVNALELDDSALYLCASSSRDLNYGYTFGSGTRLTVV.

A single count supports this clone. The chain combines TRBV15 with TRBJ2-3; possibly TRBD1 for D (5 bases). The CDR3 runs to 13 residues. Trimming left V 6 bases short and J 3 bases short, with 10 bases between. The germline CDR1 and CDR2 sequences are LNHNV and YYDKDF (reference sequence). DNA of the CDR3: TGTGCCACCAGGGGGCAGAGGACAGATACGCAGTATTTT. It encodes CATRGQRTDTQYF.

This clone was observed a handful of times. The sample has other DNA sequences that encode this CDR3 too. The rearrangement joins TRBV6-5 to TRBJ1-1, with a possible D match to TRBD1 (5 bases). Trimming took off 2 bases at V and 0 bases at J, with 7 bases between the two ends. This CDR3 is built from 14 residues. Germline values: CDR1 MNHEY, CDR2 SVGAGI. Written as DNA, the CDR3 is TGTGCCAGCAGTTACAGGGGTATGAACACTGAAGCTTTCTTT. It yields the protein CASSYRGMNTEAFF.

The chain uses TRBV27 and TRBJ2-2, with D possibly TRBD1 on 6 matching bases. Germline lookup yields CDR1 MNHEY and CDR2 SMNVEV (reference sequence). V dropped 2 bases and J dropped 3 bases, with 16 bases sitting between them. The CDR3 contains 17 residues. The DNA of the CDR3 is TGTGCCAGCAGTTTAGAGGGCACAGGGTGGGACACCGGGGAGCTGTTTTTT. It specifies CASSLEGTGWDTGELFF.

This clone was counted only a few times. This chain links TRBV10-3 with TRBJ1-5, with TRBD1 identical over 11 bases. The CDR3 sequence is 15 residues long. The junction had 6 bases not matched to a gene; V was cut back by 4 bases and J by 7 bases. Germline V gene sequence: CDR1 ENHRY, CDR2 SYGVKD. The CDR3 spells CAISARGQGEQPQHF. The CDR3 DNA follows: TGTGCCATCAGTGCTCGGGGACAGGGGGAACAGCCCCAGCATTTT.